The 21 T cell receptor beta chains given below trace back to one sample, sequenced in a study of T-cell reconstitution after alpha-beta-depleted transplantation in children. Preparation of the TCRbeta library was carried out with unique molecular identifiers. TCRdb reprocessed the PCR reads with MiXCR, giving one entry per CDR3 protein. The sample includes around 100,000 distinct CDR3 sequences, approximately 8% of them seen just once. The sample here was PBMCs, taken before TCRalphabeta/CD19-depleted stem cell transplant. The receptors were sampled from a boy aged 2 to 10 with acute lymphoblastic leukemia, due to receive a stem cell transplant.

The CDR3 loop is CAKAPGFPRNEQFF. The CDR3 nucleotides are TGTGCTAAAGCTCCGGGCTTCCCCCGGAATGAGCAGTTCTTC. The V call is TRBV6-7, the J call TRBJ2-1; unclear D gene. TRBV6-7 is identified as an open reading frame with a role that is uncertain. This CDR3 has 14 amino acids.

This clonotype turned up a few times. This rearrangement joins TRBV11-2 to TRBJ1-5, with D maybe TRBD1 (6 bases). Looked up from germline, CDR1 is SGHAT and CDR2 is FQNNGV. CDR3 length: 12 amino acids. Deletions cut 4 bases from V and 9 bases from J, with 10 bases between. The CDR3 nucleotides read TGTGCCAGCAGCTCGGAGGGGGGGCCCCAGCATTTT. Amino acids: CASSSEGGPQHF.

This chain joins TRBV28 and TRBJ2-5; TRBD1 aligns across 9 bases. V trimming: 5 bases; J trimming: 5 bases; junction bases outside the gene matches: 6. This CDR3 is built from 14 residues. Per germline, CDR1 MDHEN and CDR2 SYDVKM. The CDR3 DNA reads TGTGCCAGCAGTGCGACAGGGGGGGGGGAGACCCAGTACTTC. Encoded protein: CASSATGGGETQYF. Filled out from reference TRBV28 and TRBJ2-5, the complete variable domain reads DVKVTQSSRYLVKRTGEKVFLECVQDMDHENMFWYRQDPGLGLRLIYFSYDVKMKEKGDIPEGYSVSREKKERFSLILESASTNQTSMYLCASSATGGGETQYFGPGTRLLVL.

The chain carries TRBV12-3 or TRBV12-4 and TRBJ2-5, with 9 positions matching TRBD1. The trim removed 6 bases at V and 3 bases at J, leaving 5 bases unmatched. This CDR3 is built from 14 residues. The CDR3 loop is CASSYTGGEETQYF. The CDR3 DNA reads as TGTGCCAGCAGCTATACAGGGGGCGAAGAGACCCAGTACTTC.

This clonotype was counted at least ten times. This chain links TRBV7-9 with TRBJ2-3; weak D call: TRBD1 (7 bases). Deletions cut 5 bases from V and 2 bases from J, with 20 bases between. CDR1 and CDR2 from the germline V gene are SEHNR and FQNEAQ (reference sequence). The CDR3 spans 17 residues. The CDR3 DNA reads TGTGCCAGCAGCCCGGGCCACAGGGGAGGTCACACAGATACGCAGTATTTT. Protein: CASSPGHRGGHTDTQYF.

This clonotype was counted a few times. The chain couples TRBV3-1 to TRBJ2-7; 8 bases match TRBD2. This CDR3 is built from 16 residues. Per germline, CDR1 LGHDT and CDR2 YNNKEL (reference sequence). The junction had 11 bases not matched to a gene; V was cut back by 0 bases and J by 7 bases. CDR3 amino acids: CASSQEIGGGGTEQYF. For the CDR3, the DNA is TGTGCCAGCAGCCAAGAGATCGGAGGCGGGGGGACGGAGCAGTACTTC.

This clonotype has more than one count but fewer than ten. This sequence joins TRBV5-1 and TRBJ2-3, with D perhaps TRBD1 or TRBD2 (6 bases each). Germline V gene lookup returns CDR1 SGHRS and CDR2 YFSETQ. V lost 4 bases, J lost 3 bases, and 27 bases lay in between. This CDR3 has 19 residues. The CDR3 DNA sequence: TGCGCCAGCAGCAAGTGGGGGGCCCGGCCCGGGGTGGCGACAGATACGCAGTATTTT. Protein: CASSKWGARPGVATDTQYF.

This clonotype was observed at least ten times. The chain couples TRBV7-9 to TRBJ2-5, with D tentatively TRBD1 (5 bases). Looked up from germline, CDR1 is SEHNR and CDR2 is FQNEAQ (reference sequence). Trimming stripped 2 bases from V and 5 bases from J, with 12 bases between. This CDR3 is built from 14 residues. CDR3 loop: CASSLLGLGETQYF. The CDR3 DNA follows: TGTGCCAGCAGCTTATTGGGGCTTGGCGAGACCCAGTACTTC.

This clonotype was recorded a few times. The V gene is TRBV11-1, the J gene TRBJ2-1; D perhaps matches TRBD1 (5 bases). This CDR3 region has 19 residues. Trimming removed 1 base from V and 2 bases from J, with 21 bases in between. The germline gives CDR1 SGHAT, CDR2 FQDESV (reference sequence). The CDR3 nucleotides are TGTGCCAGCAGCTTAGTGGGCCTCCAGGGCCTAGTCCCCTACAATGAGCAGTTCTTC. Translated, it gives CASSLVGLQGLVPYNEQFF.

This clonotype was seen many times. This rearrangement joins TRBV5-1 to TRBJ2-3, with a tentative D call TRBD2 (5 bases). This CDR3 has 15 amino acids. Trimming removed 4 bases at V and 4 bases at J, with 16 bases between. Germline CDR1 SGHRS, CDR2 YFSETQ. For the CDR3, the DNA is TGCGCCAGCAGCAGGGCTAGCTTTAGCCCAGATACGCAGTATTTT. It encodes CASSRASFSPDTQYF.

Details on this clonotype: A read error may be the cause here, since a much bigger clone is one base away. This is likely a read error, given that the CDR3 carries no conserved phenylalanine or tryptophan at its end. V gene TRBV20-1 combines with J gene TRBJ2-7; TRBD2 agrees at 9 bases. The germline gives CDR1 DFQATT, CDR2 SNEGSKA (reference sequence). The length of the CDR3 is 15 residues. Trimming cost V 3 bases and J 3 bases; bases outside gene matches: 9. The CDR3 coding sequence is TGCAGTGCTAGTGGGGCGCGGGGGGGAAACTACGAGCAGTACTTG. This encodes CSASGARGGNYEQYL.

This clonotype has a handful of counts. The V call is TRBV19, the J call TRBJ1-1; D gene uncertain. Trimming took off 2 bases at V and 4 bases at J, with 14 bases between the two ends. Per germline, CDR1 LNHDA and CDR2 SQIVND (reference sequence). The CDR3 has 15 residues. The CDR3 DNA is TGTGCCAGTAGTATAATGCCGGGGAGTGGCACTGAAGCTTTCTTT. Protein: CASSIMPGSGTEAFF.

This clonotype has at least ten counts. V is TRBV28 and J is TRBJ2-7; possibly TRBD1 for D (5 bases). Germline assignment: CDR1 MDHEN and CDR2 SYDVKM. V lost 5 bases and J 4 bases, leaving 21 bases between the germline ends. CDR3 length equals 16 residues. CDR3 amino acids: CASSPVHRRRRYEQYF. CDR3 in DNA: TGTGCCAGCAGTCCGGTCCACAGGCGCCGTCGGTACGAGCAGTACTTC.

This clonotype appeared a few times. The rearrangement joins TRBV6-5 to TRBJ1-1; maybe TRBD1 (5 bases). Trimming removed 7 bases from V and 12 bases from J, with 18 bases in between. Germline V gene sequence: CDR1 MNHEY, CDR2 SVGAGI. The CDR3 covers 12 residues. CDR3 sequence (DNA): TGTGCCAGCACCCCGGTGGCAGGGTTAACTTTCTTT. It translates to CASTPVAGLTFF.

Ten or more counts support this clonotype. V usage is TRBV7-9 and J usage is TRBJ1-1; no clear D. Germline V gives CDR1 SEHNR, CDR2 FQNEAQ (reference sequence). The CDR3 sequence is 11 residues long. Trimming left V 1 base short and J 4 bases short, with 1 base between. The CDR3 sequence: CASSLVTEAFF. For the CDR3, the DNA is TGTGCCAGCAGCTTAGTCACTGAAGCTTTCTTT.

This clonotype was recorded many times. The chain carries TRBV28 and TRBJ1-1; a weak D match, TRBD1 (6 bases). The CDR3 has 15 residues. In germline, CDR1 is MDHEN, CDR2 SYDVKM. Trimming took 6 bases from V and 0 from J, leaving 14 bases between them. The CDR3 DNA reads TGTGCCAGCAGAGGTATCCAGGGGATGAACACTGAAGCTTTCTTT. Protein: CASRGIQGMNTEAFF.

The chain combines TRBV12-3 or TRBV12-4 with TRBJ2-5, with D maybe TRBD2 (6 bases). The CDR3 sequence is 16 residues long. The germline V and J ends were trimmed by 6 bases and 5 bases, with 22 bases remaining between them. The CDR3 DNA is TGTGCCAGCAGCCCATGGGGAGGAGGAAGCGTGGAGACCCAGTACTTC. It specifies CASSPWGGGSVETQYF.

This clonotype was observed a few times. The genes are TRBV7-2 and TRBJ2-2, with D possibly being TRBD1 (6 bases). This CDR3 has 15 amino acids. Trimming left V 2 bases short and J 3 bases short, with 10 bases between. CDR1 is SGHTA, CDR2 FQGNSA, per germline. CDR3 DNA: TGTGCCAGCAGCTTATCGACAGGATACACCGGGGAGCTGTTTTTT. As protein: CASSLSTGYTGELFF.

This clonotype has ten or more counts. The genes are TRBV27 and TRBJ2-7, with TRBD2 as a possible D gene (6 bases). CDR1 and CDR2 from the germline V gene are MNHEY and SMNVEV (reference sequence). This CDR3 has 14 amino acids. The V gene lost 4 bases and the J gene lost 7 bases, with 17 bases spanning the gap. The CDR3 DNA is TGTGCCAGCAGTTCATCCGCGGGGCGCAAGGAGCAGTACTTC. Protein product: CASSSSAGRKEQYF.

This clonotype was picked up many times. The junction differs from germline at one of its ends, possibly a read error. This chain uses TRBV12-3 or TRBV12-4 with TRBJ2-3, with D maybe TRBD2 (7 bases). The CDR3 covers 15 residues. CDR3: CASSLGRGRADTQYF. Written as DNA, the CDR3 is TGTGCCAGCAGCTTAGGGCGGGGGCGCGCAGATACGCAGTATTTT.

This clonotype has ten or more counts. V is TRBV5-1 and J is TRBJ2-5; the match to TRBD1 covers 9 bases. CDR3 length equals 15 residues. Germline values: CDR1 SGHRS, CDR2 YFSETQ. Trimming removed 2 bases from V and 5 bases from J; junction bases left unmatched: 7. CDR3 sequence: CASSFVTGGDETQYF. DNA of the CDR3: TGCGCCAGCAGCTTCGTGACAGGGGGGGATGAGACCCAGTACTTC.